One and the same sample provided the 27 T cell receptor beta chains below, sequenced in a study of OX40 agonist ivuxolimab in advanced cancers. The table came from immunoSEQ multiplex PCR; TCRdb's copy has only in-frame clones and leaves some out. The sample yields over 25,000 clones, 81% seen once. Sequencing was performed on CD4+ or CD8+ T cells sorted from blood, taken in a trial of the OX40 agonist ivuxolimab. Receptors were obtained from an adult with an advanced solid tumor such as melanoma, head and neck, liver or kidney cancer.

About this clone: The junction does not match germline at one end; this may be a read error. The CDR3 nucleotides read TGTGCTAGCAGCTTAAGGCCGGCCACCACCTACGAGCAGTACTTC. This translates into CASSLRPATTYEQYF. This sequence joins TRBV7-7 and TRBJ2-7; D gene ambiguous. Germline CDR1 and CDR2: SSHAT and FNYEAQ (reference sequence). The CDR3 is 15 residues long.

The chain employs TRBV19 and TRBJ2-4, with D perhaps given as TRBD1 or TRBD2 (5 bases each). V lost 0 bases, J lost 0 bases, and 6 bases lay in between. CDR1 and CDR2 (germline): LNHDA, SQIVND (reference sequence). The CDR3 consists of 15 residues. The CDR3 loop reads CASSIDGGAKNIQYF. The CDR3 coding sequence is TGTGCCAGTAGTATAGATGGGGGAGCCAAAAACATTCAGTACTTC.

The chain couples TRBV5-1 to TRBJ1-2; 8 bases are shared with TRBD1. This CDR3 has 14 residues. The V gene's germline CDR1 is SGHRS and CDR2 YFSETQ. The V and J ends lost 4 bases and 4 bases, in that order; junction bases with no gene match: 6. The CDR3 protein is CASSLVTGGYGYTF. The CDR3 DNA reads as TGCGCCAGCAGCCTGGTTACAGGGGGCTATGGCTACACCTTC.

This chain joins TRBV18 and TRBJ2-7; the D gene is possibly TRBD2 (5 bases). CDR3 size: 17 residues. Trimming left V 2 bases short and J 2 bases short, with 19 bases between. In germline, CDR1 is KGHSH, CDR2 LQKENI. CDR3 sequence reads: CASSPFPAGERAYEQYF. The CDR3, as DNA: TGTGCCAGCTCACCATTTCCCGCCGGGGAAAGGGCCTACGAGCAGTACTTC. The whole variable domain, remainder taken from reference TRBV18 and TRBJ2-7, is NAGVMQNPRHLVRRRGQEARLRCSPMKGHSHVYWYRQLPEEGLKFMVYLQKENIIDESGMPKERFSAEFPKEGPSILRIQQVVRGDSAAYFCASSPFPAGERAYEQYFGPGTRLTVT.

The CDR3 protein is CASSIQGATYEQYF. CDR3 DNA sequence: TGTGCCAGTAGTATCCAGGGGGCGACCTACGAGCAGTACTTC. V usage is TRBV19 and J usage is TRBJ2-5; 8 nucleotides agree with TRBD1. The end of the DNA fits TRBJ2-7 better, so the J call may be wrong. The CDR3 spans 14 residues. Germline-derived CDR1 and CDR2 are LNHDA and SQIVND (reference sequence).

V usage is TRBV4-1 and J usage is TRBJ2-1, with 8 bases lining up with TRBD2. Germline V gives CDR1 MGHRA, CDR2 YSYEKL. After removal of 0 bases from V and 8 bases from J, the junction contained 12 bases not matched to a gene. The CDR3 is made up of 17 amino acids. The CDR3: CASSQDAQRERRDEQFF. The CDR3 DNA follows: TGCGCCAGCAGCCAAGATGCCCAGCGGGAGAGGAGGGATGAGCAGTTCTTC.

This chain links TRBV7-9 with TRBJ2-2; D is undetermined. The germline gives CDR1 SEHNR, CDR2 FQNEAQ (reference sequence). This CDR3 region has 14 residues. Trimming pared 11 bases from V and 4 bases from J, leaving 17 bases between. CDR3 loop: CAAQKWRFTGELFF. As DNA, the CDR3 is TGTGCCGCCCAGAAGTGGCGGTTCACCGGGGAGCTGTTTTTT. Combining the CDR3 with reference TRBV7-9 and TRBJ2-2 gives the whole variable domain DTGVSQNPRHKITKRGQNVTFRCDPISEHNRLYWYRQTLGQGPEFLTYFQNEAQLEKSRLLSDRFSAERPKGSFSTLEIQRTEQGDSAMYLCAAQKWRFTGELFFGEGSRLTVL.

This chain uses TRBV2 with TRBJ2-7, with D unresolved. V was trimmed by 6 bases and J by 2 bases, leaving 17 bases between them. Per germline, CDR1 SNHLY and CDR2 FYNNEI. There are 15 residues in the CDR3. CDR3 sequence: CASSTRSAIAYEQYF. The CDR3 nucleotides are TGTGCCAGCAGCACCAGGAGTGCCATCGCCTACGAGCAGTACTTC. Filled out from reference TRBV2 and TRBJ2-7, the complete variable domain reads EPEVTQTPSHQVTQMGQEVILRCVPISNHLYFYWYRQILGQKVEFLVSFYNNEISEKSEIFDDQFSVERPDGSNFTLKIRSTKLEDSAMYFCASSTRSAIAYEQYFGPGTRLTVT.

V is TRBV19 and J is TRBJ1-1, with TRBD1 matching 8 bases. The CDR3 loop spans 14 amino acids. Germline V gene data show CDR1 as LNHDA and CDR2 as SQIVND (reference sequence). The V gene end was trimmed by 7 bases and the J gene end by 1 base; junction bases not matched to a gene: 5. CDR3 sequence: CASTSGTGNTEAFF. CDR3 coding DNA: TGTGCCAGTACCTCAGGGACAGGGAACACTGAAGCTTTCTTT.

The rearrangement uses TRBV28 and TRBJ2-2, with D perhaps TRBD1 (6 bases). V dropped 6 bases and J dropped 7 bases, with 18 bases sitting between them. Germline CDR1 reads MDHEN; CDR2 reads SYDVKM. The CDR3 is 15 residues long. The DNA of the CDR3 is TGTGCCAGCAGCTATCAATTCCGACAGGTCGGGGAGCTGTTTTTT. Translating it yields CASSYQFRQVGELFF.

This clone was seen more than once but under ten times. The chain links TRBV7-9 to TRBJ2-7; D may be TRBD2 (6 bases). This CDR3 is 14 amino acids long. Trimming took 5 bases from V and 4 from J, leaving 15 bases between them. Germline V gene sequence: CDR1 SEHNR, CDR2 FQNEAQ (reference sequence). The CDR3 spells CASSDRLDEYEQYF. In DNA form, the CDR3 reads TGTGCCAGCAGCGATCGACTAGACGAGTACGAGCAGTACTTC.

The gene calls are TRBV6-4 and TRBJ1-5, with a weak D call TRBD1 (5 bases). The CDR3 sequence is 14 residues long. Per the germline V gene, CDR1 is MRHNA and CDR2 is SNTAGT. V was pared by 4 bases and J by 4 bases, with 11 bases between. CDR3 DNA: TGTGCCAGCAGTGTCGGGGCAGGGAATCAGCCCCAGCATTTT. Its protein product is CASSVGAGNQPQHF.

The chain is built from TRBV10-2 and TRBJ1-2; 10 nucleotides agree with TRBD1. V trimming: 5 bases; J trimming: 11 bases; junction bases outside the gene matches: 14. CDR1 WSHSY and CDR2 SAAADI come from the germline V gene. The length of the CDR3 is 15 residues. The CDR3 region is CASSRGGPLDRGYTF. The CDR3 DNA reads as TGCGCCAGCAGTCGGGGCGGACCTTTGGACAGGGGGTACACCTTC.

This clone occurred a few times. The chain employs TRBV7-6 and TRBJ2-5; D ambiguous. Deletions cut 4 bases from V and 0 bases from J, with 12 bases between. This CDR3 has 15 residues. Looked up from germline, CDR1 is SGHVS and CDR2 is FNYEAQ. The chain's CDR3 is CASSYLRHNQETQYF. Here the CDR3 DNA reads TGTGCCAGCAGCTACCTTAGGCACAACCAAGAGACCCAGTACTTC.

J is TRBJ1-2 and V is TRBV5-6, with a weak D call TRBD1 (6 bases). CDR3 length equals 16 residues. V dropped 0 bases and J dropped 6 bases, with 18 bases sitting between them. Germline V gene data show CDR1 as SGHDT and CDR2 as YYEEEE. DNA of the CDR3: TGTGCCAGCAGCTTGGTGTTGGAGCAGGGGTTTGATGGCTACACCTTC. Its translation: CASSLVLEQGFDGYTF.

The rearrangement joins TRBV29-1 to TRBJ2-1; D possibly corresponds to TRBD2 (6 bases). Germline V lookup: CDR1 SQVTM, CDR2 ANQGSEA. The germline V and J ends were trimmed by 2 bases and 4 bases, with 12 bases remaining between them. The CDR3 covers 14 residues. The CDR3 DNA reads as TGCAGCGTTGAATTCAACGGGAGATACAATGAGCAGTTCTTC. This sequence encodes CSVEFNGRYNEQFF.

The V call is TRBV9, the J call TRBJ2-1; a possible D gene is TRBD2 (6 bases). This CDR3 spans 15 amino acids. The V gene lost 0 bases and the J gene lost 1 base, with 8 bases spanning the gap. CDR1 is SGDLS and CDR2 is YYNGEE in the germline V gene. The CDR3 DNA reads as TGTGCCAGCAGCGTAGAAGGACTATCCTACAATGAGCAGTTCTTC. Amino acids: CASSVEGLSYNEQFF. Combining the CDR3 with reference TRBV9 and TRBJ2-1 gives the whole variable domain DSGVTQTPKHLITATGQRVTLRCSPRSGDLSVYWYQQSLDQGLQFLIQYYNGEERAKGNILERFSAQQFPDLHSELNLSSLELGDSALYFCASSVEGLSYNEQFFGPGTRLTVL.

The chain has TRBV7-8 and TRBJ2-7, with D possibly TRBD2 on 5 matching bases. There are 14 residues in the CDR3. V was clipped by 1 base and J by 4 bases, with 11 bases between them. CDR1 and CDR2 from the germline V gene are SGHVS and FQNEAQ. CDR3 residues: CASSLELGYYEQYF. CDR3 in DNA: TGTGCCAGCAGCTTAGAACTAGGCTATTACGAGCAGTACTTC. Looking up the rest from reference TRBV7-8 and TRBJ2-7 gives the full variable domain: GAGVSQSPRYKVAKRGQDVALRCDPISGHVSLFWYQQALGQGPEFLTYFQNEAQLDKSGLPSDRFFAERPEGSVSTLKIQRTQQEDSAVYLCASSLELGYYEQYFGPGTRLTVT.

V is TRBV2 and J is TRBJ2-2; no clear D gene. Trimming removed 7 bases from V and 3 bases from J, with 6 bases in between. This CDR3 spans 12 amino acids. The germline CDR1 and CDR2 sequences are SNHLY and FYNNEI. CDR3 coding DNA: TGTGCCAGCAAGAAGTACACCGGGGAGCTGTTTTTT. Amino acids: CASKKYTGELFF.

V gene TRBV5-1 combines with J gene TRBJ2-7, with D perhaps TRBD1 (5 bases). V was clipped by 7 bases and J by 2 bases, with 7 bases between them. CDR1 and CDR2 from the germline V gene are SGHRS and YFSETQ. This CDR3 comprises 11 residues. The CDR3 reads CASQGTYEQYF. Here the CDR3 DNA reads TGCGCCAGCCAGGGAACCTACGAGCAGTACTTC.

V usage is TRBV27 and J usage is TRBJ2-1; a possible D gene is TRBD1 (5 bases). V shed 4 bases and J shed 3 bases, with 10 bases lying between them. This CDR3 has 14 residues. Germline-derived CDR1 and CDR2 are MNHEY and SMNVEV (reference sequence). The CDR3 sequence is CASSSRTSYNEQFF. The CDR3 DNA sequence: TGTGCCAGCAGTTCACGGACAAGCTACAATGAGCAGTTCTTC.

V usage is TRBV27 and J usage is TRBJ2-1; 8 bases align to TRBD2. The V segment lost 3 bases and the J segment 3 bases; nucleotides outside the gene matches: 4. Germline V CDR1 and CDR2: MNHEY, SMNVEV (reference sequence). This CDR3 is 15 amino acids long. CDR3 sequence: CASSFTSGGYNEQFF. CDR3 bases: TGTGCCAGCAGTTTTACCAGCGGGGGCTACAATGAGCAGTTCTTC.

This sequence joins TRBV6-5 and TRBJ1-2; D unclear. V lost 10 bases and J 5 bases, leaving 23 bases between the germline ends. Per the germline V gene, CDR1 is MNHEY and CDR2 is SVGAGI. The CDR3 extends over 15 amino acids. The CDR3 bases are TGTGCCACACACCCGAGGGCCGGGCAACGGTATGGCTACACCTTC. It translates to CATHPRAGQRYGYTF.

About this clone itself: This sample also contains other DNA sequences that code for the same CDR3. The chain links TRBV7-9 to TRBJ2-5; D is undetermined. The CDR3 runs to 12 residues. The ends were cut back, 0 bases at V and 5 bases at J, with 4 bases in the middle. CDR1 is SEHNR and CDR2 is FQNEAQ in the germline V gene (reference sequence). The chain's CDR3 is CASSLAAETQYF. CDR3 bases: TGTGCCAGCAGCTTAGCGGCGGAGACCCAGTACTTC.

The chain is built from TRBV10-3 and TRBJ1-2; D is unclear. CDR3 length: 15 amino acids. Between the trimmed V and J ends, which lost 5 bases and 2 bases, there was a span of 15 bases. Per germline, CDR1 ENHRY and CDR2 SYGVKD. The CDR3 sequence: CAISTNDQGNYGYTF. DNA for the CDR3: TGTGCCATCAGTACGAACGATCAAGGGAACTATGGCTACACCTTC.

The V gene is TRBV9, the J gene TRBJ2-1, with TRBD1 matching over 10 bases. Germline CDR1 SGDLS, CDR2 YYNGEE. The CDR3 totals 17 residues. The V segment lost 3 bases and the J segment 6 bases; nucleotides outside the gene matches: 12. DNA of the CDR3: TGTGCCAGCAGCGGGACAGGGGGATTTTTCGATGGCAATGAGCAGTTCTTC. Translating gives CASSGTGGFFDGNEQFF.

The V gene is TRBV7-3, the J gene TRBJ2-7; D perhaps matches TRBD2 (6 bases). Germline CDR1 reads SGHTA; CDR2 reads FQGTGA. V gave up 6 bases and J gave up 6 bases, with 15 bases separating them. The CDR3 is made up of 13 amino acids. CDR3 sequence reads: CASSSEGMVEQYF. The CDR3 nucleotides read TGTGCCAGCAGTTCGGAGGGTATGGTCGAGCAGTACTTC.